These 28 T cell receptor beta chains were sequenced from one sample in a study of T cell responses to AZD1222 COVID-19 vaccine. The method was immunoSEQ multiplex PCR; TCRdb's version includes in-frame clones alone and lacks a portion of them. The sample has about 130,000 clones, 88% seen once. The starting material was peripheral blood, obtained on day 0 of MenACWY control vaccination. Source of these receptors: an adult in good health.

The rearrangement uses TRBV20-1 and TRBJ1-5, with D maybe TRBD1 (6 bases). Germline values: CDR1 DFQATT, CDR2 SNEGSKA (reference sequence). Trimming pared 5 bases from V and 4 bases from J, leaving 15 bases between. CDR3 length equals 14 residues. CDR3 amino acids: CSAGGQILNQPQHF. The CDR3 bases are TGCAGTGCTGGTGGACAGATCCTTAATCAGCCCCAGCATTTT.

V gene TRBV2 combines with J gene TRBJ2-3; possibly TRBD2 for D (5 bases). The CDR3 has 14 amino acids. The ends were cut back, 6 bases at V and 2 bases at J, with 12 bases in the middle. Germline lookup yields CDR1 SNHLY and CDR2 FYNNEI. CDR3 in amino acids: CASRRLGATDTQYF. CDR3 in DNA: TGTGCCAGCAGACGACTGGGAGCCACAGATACGCAGTATTTT.

The rearrangement joins TRBV19 to TRBJ2-5; D unresolved. Trimming left V 5 bases short and J 4 bases short, with 5 bases between. Germline CDR1 reads LNHDA; CDR2 reads SQIVND (reference sequence). This CDR3 has 11 residues. As DNA, the CDR3 is TGTGCCAGTAGTTGGAGAGAGACCCAGTACTTC. It specifies CASSWRETQYF.

V gene TRBV5-4 combines with J gene TRBJ2-1; 9 bases are shared with TRBD1. Germline V gives CDR1 SGHNT, CDR2 YYREEE (reference sequence). The V and J ends lost 4 bases and 4 bases, in that order; junction bases with no gene match: 6. The CDR3 is 15 residues long. As DNA, the CDR3 is TGTGCCAGCAGCCCTGGACAGGGGCCTTACAATGAGCAGTTCTTC. This codes for CASSPGQGPYNEQFF.

The chain is built from TRBV28 and TRBJ2-5; TRBD2 matches at 8 bases. The germline V gene encodes CDR1 MDHEN and CDR2 SYDVKM. J lost 5 bases, V lost 2 bases, and 7 bases had no gene match. The CDR3 is 15 residues long. CDR3 loop: CASSLKAGGRETQYF. The CDR3 DNA follows: TGTGCCAGCAGTTTAAAGGCGGGAGGTAGGGAGACCCAGTACTTC.

The chain combines TRBV5-1 with TRBJ2-5; TRBD1 matches at 8 bases. The germline gives CDR1 SGHRS, CDR2 YFSETQ. CDR3 length: 14 amino acids. V lost 3 bases, J lost 3 bases, and 4 bases stayed unmatched. Here the CDR3 reads CASSSPGQEETQYF. For the CDR3, the DNA is TGCGCCAGCAGCTCACCGGGACAGGAAGAGACCCAGTACTTC.

V usage is TRBV5-1 and J usage is TRBJ1-2; TRBD1 matches 9 bases. CDR1 is SGHRS, CDR2 YFSETQ, per germline. The CDR3 runs 17 residues. J lost 4 bases, V lost 0 bases, and 10 bases had no gene match. The CDR3 nucleotides read TGCGCCAGCAGCTTGGGGGACAGGGTGCTCCTCTCCTATGGCTACACCTTC. Encoded protein: CASSLGDRVLLSYGYTF.

This rearrangement joins TRBV4-1 to TRBJ1-6; D is possibly TRBD1 (5 bases). V gave up 4 bases and J gave up 7 bases, with 8 bases separating them. Germline V CDR1 and CDR2: MGHRA, YSYEKL. The CDR3 runs 13 residues. The CDR3 sequence is CASSPWDNSPLHF. The CDR3 bases are TGCGCCAGCAGCCCCTGGGACAATTCACCCCTCCACTTT.

This chain connects TRBV10-3 to TRBJ2-7, with TRBD1 matching over 8 bases. Germline values: CDR1 ENHRY, CDR2 SYGVKD. V lost 8 bases, J lost 0 bases, and 6 bases stayed unmatched. The CDR3 is made up of 14 amino acids. CDR3: CAISGTGISYEQYF. CDR3 coding DNA: TGTGCCATCTCCGGGACAGGAATCTCCTACGAGCAGTACTTC.

The DNA of the CDR3 is TGTGCCAGCTCACCACTGTCTAGCAGAGTAGATACGCAGTATTTT. Residues: CASSPLSSRVDTQYF. The chain joins TRBV18 to TRBJ2-3; possible D gene TRBD2, 5 bases. Per germline, CDR1 KGHSH and CDR2 LQKENI. The CDR3 loop spans 15 amino acids. Trimming cost V 1 base and J 5 bases, with 13 bases left between them.

The gene calls are TRBV5-1 and TRBJ1-1; D gene unclear. The CDR3 totals 14 residues. Trimming left V 3 bases short and J 0 bases short, with 9 bases between. Germline CDR1 SGHRS, CDR2 YFSETQ. CDR3 bases: TGCGCCAGCAGCTCGAGTGGGATGAACACTGAAGCTTTCTTT. Amino acid sequence: CASSSSGMNTEAFF.

The V call is TRBV20-1, the J call TRBJ2-1; a weak D match, TRBD2 (6 bases). Germline CDR1 DFQATT, CDR2 SNEGSKA (reference sequence). The CDR3 spans 11 residues. V lost 4 bases, J lost 7 bases, and 8 bases lay in between. The CDR3 spells CSAIGGNEQFF. The CDR3, as DNA: TGCAGTGCTATTGGGGGGAATGAGCAGTTCTTC.

The chain uses TRBV18 and TRBJ2-3; 13 bases map to TRBD2. CDR3 length: 20 amino acids. V lost 6 bases and J lost 4; bases outside the gene matches: 19. Germline V gene lookup returns CDR1 KGHSH and CDR2 LQKENI. CDR3 sequence (DNA): TGTGCCAGCTCCCCCACCAGGCGCGGACTAGCGGGAGAGGGGGCAGATACGCAGTATTTT. Translated, it gives CASSPTRRGLAGEGADTQYF.

The V call is TRBV19, the J call TRBJ1-5; D remains unclear. The CDR3 spans 11 residues. Trimming cost V 4 bases and J 9 bases, with 7 bases left between them. Germline values: CDR1 LNHDA, CDR2 SQIVND (reference sequence). CDR3 DNA sequence: TGTGCCAGTAGTACGATTGGGCCCCAGCATTTT. It specifies CASSTIGPQHF. The full variable domain, in which reference TRBV19 and TRBJ1-5 provide the parts outside the CDR3, is DGGITQSPKYLFRKEGQNVTLSCEQNLNHDAMYWYRQDPGQGLRLIYYSQIVNDFQKGDIAEGYSVSREKKESFPLTVTSAQKNPTAFYLCASSTIGPQHFGDGTRLSIL.

The rearrangement links TRBV5-3 to TRBJ1-4; maybe TRBD1 (5 bases). TRBV5-3 is known as an ORF, though its function is uncertain. The CDR3 consists of 13 residues. V lost 9 bases, J lost 4 bases, and 13 bases lay in between. The CDR3 loop is CATSGGNNEKLFF. The CDR3, as DNA: TGTGCCACCTCCGGGGGAAATAATGAAAAACTGTTTTTT.

The chain combines TRBV20-1 with TRBJ2-7; D gene uncertain. Germline CDR1 and CDR2: DFQATT and SNEGSKA (reference sequence). V lost 2 bases and J 5 bases, leaving 7 bases between the germline ends. This CDR3 spans 11 amino acids. CDR3 residues: CSARMVDEQYF. CDR3 coding DNA: TGCAGTGCTAGAATGGTGGACGAGCAGTACTTC.

This chain connects TRBV14 to TRBJ2-7, with D perhaps matching TRBD2 (5 bases). The V end was cut by 4 bases, the J end by 0 bases, with 7 bases between. Looked up from germline, CDR1 is SGHDN and CDR2 is FVKESK. The CDR3 consists of 13 residues. DNA of the CDR3: TGTGCCAGCAGCCGCGGGTACTCCTACGAGCAGTACTTC. Amino acid sequence: CASSRGYSYEQYF.

The chain has TRBV2 and TRBJ2-1; D unresolved. Trimming left V 3 bases short and J 5 bases short, with 8 bases between. Per the germline V gene, CDR1 is SNHLY and CDR2 is FYNNEI. The CDR3 consists of 13 residues. The CDR3 bases are TGTGCCAGCAGTGACGCTGGCAACAATGAGCAGTTCTTC. Translated: CASSDAGNNEQFF.

The rearrangement uses TRBV10-1 and TRBJ2-4; D assignment may be TRBD1 or TRBD2 (5 bases each). V was shortened by 3 bases and J by 4 bases, with 10 bases between the two germline ends. This CDR3 contains 14 residues. Per germline, CDR1 WNHNN and CDR2 SYGVQD (reference sequence). For the CDR3, the DNA is TGCGCCAGCAGTGACCGGGACGTAAAAAACATTCAGTACTTC. This gives the protein CASSDRDVKNIQYF.

This CDR3 is CASRGGTGTDTQYF. The CDR3 DNA sequence: TGCGCCAGCAGAGGGGGAACTGGCACAGATACGCAGTATTTT. The J gene is TRBJ2-3, the V gene TRBV5-1; TRBD1 is a possible D gene (6 bases). Looked up from germline, CDR1 is SGHRS and CDR2 is YFSETQ. V shed 5 bases and J shed 1 base, with 11 bases lying between them. The CDR3 sequence is 14 residues long.

The chain is built from TRBV7-9 and TRBJ1-2; D is uncertain. Between the trimmed V and J ends, which lost 5 bases and 4 bases, there was a span of 17 bases. This CDR3 is 15 amino acids long. Germline CDR1 reads SEHNR; CDR2 reads FQNEAQ (reference sequence). The CDR3 loop reads CASSPAHSRSYGYTF. CDR3 sequence (DNA): TGTGCCAGCAGCCCCGCCCACAGTCGGAGCTATGGCTACACCTTC.

The CDR3 spells CASSLDSYTDTQYF. Written as DNA, the CDR3 is TGTGCCAGCAGTTTGGACAGCTACACAGATACGCAGTATTTT. The rearrangement joins TRBV28 to TRBJ2-3; D possibly corresponds to TRBD1 (6 bases). Germline CDR1 and CDR2: MDHEN and SYDVKM. V was clipped by 3 bases and J by 2 bases, with 9 bases between them. The CDR3 runs to 14 residues.

V and J are TRBV3-1 (or the pseudogene TRBV3-2) and TRBJ1-2, with unresolved D. Germline V lookup: CDR1 LGHDT, CDR2 YNNKEL (reference sequence). This CDR3 is 13 amino acids long. Trimming pared 1 base from V and 6 bases from J, leaving 9 bases between. The DNA for the CDR3 is TGTGCCAGCAGCCAAGTCGAATCTAATGGCTACACCTTC. This encodes CASSQVESNGYTF.

The chain has TRBV9 and TRBJ2-7, with a tentative D call TRBD2 (5 bases). Germline CDR1 SGDLS, CDR2 YYNGEE. CDR3 length equals 15 residues. The ends were cut back, 4 bases at V and 0 bases at J, with 14 bases in the middle. The CDR3 DNA reads as TGTGCCAGCAGCCCCAAGACTACTAGCTCCTACGAGCAGTACTTC. It encodes CASSPKTTSSYEQYF.

Notes on this clone: At the DNA level, this CDR3 is encoded by other sequences in the same sample as well. The chain is built from TRBV5-4 and TRBJ2-7, with D perhaps TRBD2 (6 bases). CDR1 SGHNT and CDR2 YYREEE come from the germline V gene (reference sequence). The CDR3 is 15 amino acids. Trimming removed 6 bases at V and 2 bases at J, with 18 bases between. The CDR3 loop reads CASTPRAGRTYEQYF. CDR3 nucleotide sequence: TGTGCCAGCACCCCGCGGGCAGGGAGGACCTACGAGCAGTACTTC.

This rearrangement joins TRBV18 to TRBJ1-5; TRBD1 agrees at 8 bases. The V gene end was trimmed by 5 bases and the J gene end by 4 bases; junction bases not matched to a gene: 7. There are 15 residues in the CDR3. The germline V gene has CDR1 KGHSH and CDR2 LQKENI. The CDR3 bases are TGTGCCAGCTCAGCTGACAGGGGCAGGAATCAGCCCCAGCATTTT. This translates into CASSADRGRNQPQHF.

This sequence joins TRBV2 and TRBJ1-1; 9 bases agree with TRBD1. The CDR3 is 14 amino acids. The V gene's germline CDR1 is SNHLY and CDR2 FYNNEI. V shed 7 bases and J 1 base; nucleotides not matched to a gene: 4. The CDR3 sequence is CASTKDRGNTEAFF. Here the CDR3 DNA reads TGTGCCAGCACTAAGGACAGGGGGAACACTGAAGCTTTCTTT.

Concerning this clone: The same CDR3 is also encoded by other DNA sequences in this sample. Written as DNA, the CDR3 is TGTGCCAGCAGCTGGGATCCAACAGGAGGCACCGGGGAGCTGTTTTTT. This sequence encodes CASSWDPTGGTGELFF. This chain links TRBV7-7 with TRBJ2-2; D might be TRBD1 or TRBD2, each matching 5 bases. V lost 4 bases, J lost 4 bases, and 16 bases lay in between. This CDR3 is 16 amino acids long. CDR1 and CDR2 (germline): SSHAT, FNYEAQ (reference sequence).